The present T cell receptor (beta chain) was sequenced within a study of T cells in Graves' hyperthyroidism and ophthalmopathy. The sample holds a few counts of this clonotype. This CDR3 region has 13 residues. V was shortened by 6 bases and J by 5 bases, with 14 bases between the two germline ends. Germline CDR1 and CDR2: KGHSH and LQKENI. TCR beta CDR3 sequences were amplified from RNA transcripts. A first-round RT-PCR of the TCR CDR3 used the HTBI primer set. TCRdb called the multiplex PCR reads again in MiXCR, with one record for every CDR3 protein. Of about 380,000 distinct CDR3 sequences listed, 13% were seen once; the top ten hold roughly 20%.

This clonotype was sampled from a man younger than 45 with Graves' hyperthyroidism that later progressed to Graves' ophthalmopathy. The chain links TRBV18 to TRBJ2-7, with a tentative D call TRBD1 (6 bases). Input material: blood. The CDR3, as DNA: TGTGCCAGCTCGCCGGGACACCGTAACGAGCAGTACTTC. This codes for CASSPGHRNEQYF.